This TCR beta chain was sequenced during a study of T cell responses to AZD1222 COVID-19 vaccine. The V end was cut by 6 bases, the J end by 5 bases, with 22 bases between. CDR1 and CDR2 (germline): SQVTM, ANQGSEA. The CDR3 sequence is 15 residues long. Worth noting for this clone: Antigen unknown.

Findings and caveats of the study: A reported finding is that nearly half of spike-specific TCRs target unmutated variant regions. Seropositive at baseline were only a handful of AZD1222 recipients.

Repertoires were generated with immunoSEQ multiplex PCR, while TCRdb's copy carries only in-frame clones and drops some. The sample yields about 210,000 clones, about 94% seen once. The sequence derives from an adult who received the MenACWY meningococcal vaccine as a control. V and J are TRBV29-1 and TRBJ2-5, with D perhaps matching TRBD1 (6 bases). The specimen was peripheral blood, collected 28 days after the second dose of the MenACWY control vaccine. The CDR3 DNA sequence: TGCAGCGTCCTACAGGGAAGTCAAGCCTGGGAGACCCAGTACTTC. Amino acids: CSVLQGSQAWETQYF. Based on the CDR3 plus reference TRBV29-1 and TRBJ2-5, the full variable domain is SAVISQKPSRDICQRGTSLTIQCQVDSQVTMMFWYRQQPGQSLTLIATANQGSEATYESGFVIDKFPISRPNLTFSTLTVSNMSPEDSSIYLCSVLQGSQAWETQYFGPGTRLLVL.